Listed here are 2 T cell receptor beta chains from one sample, sequenced in a study of CD8 T cells in ankylosing spondylitis. Study-level points and caveats: Ankylosing spondylitis blood appeared to be characterized by a TCR beta motif of eight highly homologous variants.

Each CDR3 protein is one row after TCRdb ran MiXCR on the 5' RACE reads. Of roughly 440,000 distinct CDR3 sequences listed, approximately 17% are singletons. Their cognate antigens are unknown. The sample comprised blood, either unsorted or a sorted T cell fraction (not recorded which). The source of these receptors is a male donor with ankylosing spondylitis.

The V gene is TRBV5-1, the J gene TRBJ2-7; D remains unclear. Germline V gene sequence: CDR1 SGHRS, CDR2 YFSETQ. V was pared by 0 bases and J by 7 bases, with 14 bases between. The CDR3 runs 14 residues. CDR3 nucleotide sequence: TGCGCCAGCAGCTTGGATGGCGGACCTCGGGAGCAGTACTTC. Protein: CASSLDGGPREQYF.

The chain uses TRBV2 and TRBJ1-1; possible D gene TRBD1, 6 bases. The CDR3 is 14 amino acids. Germline CDR1 SNHLY, CDR2 FYNNEI. V was pared by 7 bases and J by 0 bases, with 12 bases between. The CDR3 bases are TGTGCCAGCATATCACAGGGAATGAACACTGAAGCTTTCTTT. Protein: CASISQGMNTEAFF.